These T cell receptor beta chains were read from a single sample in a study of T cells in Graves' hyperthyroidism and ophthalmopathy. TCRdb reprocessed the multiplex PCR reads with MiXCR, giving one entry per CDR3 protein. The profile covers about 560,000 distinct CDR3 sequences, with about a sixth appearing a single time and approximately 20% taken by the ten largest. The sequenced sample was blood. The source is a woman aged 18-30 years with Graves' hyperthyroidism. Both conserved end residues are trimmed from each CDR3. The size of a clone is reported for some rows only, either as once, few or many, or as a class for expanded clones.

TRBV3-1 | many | ASSEGPGNQPQH
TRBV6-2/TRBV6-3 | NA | ASSMPQGSQH
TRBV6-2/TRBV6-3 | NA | ASRFLIRRASSGNTIY
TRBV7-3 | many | ASSLGLAGFQETQY
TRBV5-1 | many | ASSLTGEQY
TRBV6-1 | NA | ASSWDTRTSGIYEQY
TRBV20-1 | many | SVETVTSNNEQF
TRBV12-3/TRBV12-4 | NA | ASTPPGVYGYT
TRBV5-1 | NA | ASSSGQVRQETQY
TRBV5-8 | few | ASSFRLAGRNTGELF
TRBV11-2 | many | ASSLVAGGREQY
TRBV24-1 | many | ATSDRQNYGYT
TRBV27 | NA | ASRLQGSHGYT
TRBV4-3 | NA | ASSQQGPGQTFYEQY
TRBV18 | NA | ASSPPFRGSNEQF
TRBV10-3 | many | AISEVGNTEAF
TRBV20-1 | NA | SAPTFLNQGNTIY
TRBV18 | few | ASSPRANGGQETQY
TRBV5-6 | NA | ASRDGTANQETQY
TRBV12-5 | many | ASGRENTEAF
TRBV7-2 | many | ASSLAGFYTEAF
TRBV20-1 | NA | SASDPDTGAWQF
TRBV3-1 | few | ASSQARTSGQETQY
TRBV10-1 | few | ASKGTGSPGTQY
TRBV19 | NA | ASSPRGAGGVSGSSYNEQF
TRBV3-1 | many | ASSQVSGKNIQY
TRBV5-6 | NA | AGSLTGVSGANVLT
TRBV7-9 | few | ASSLGWGAEAF
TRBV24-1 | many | ATSDLQQGYT
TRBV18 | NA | ASSPEAGSVNTIY
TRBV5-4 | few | ASSSPGQGQETQY
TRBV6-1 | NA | ASSEQGTDTQY
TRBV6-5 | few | ASLNSGSYNEQF
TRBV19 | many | ASSLGIPQETQY
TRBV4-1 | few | ASSQERGAGELF
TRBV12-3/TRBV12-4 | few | ASEGARNTGELF
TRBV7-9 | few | ASRRDRFLDEQY
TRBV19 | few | ASSATGLTGELF
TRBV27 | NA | ASSLSRGGNYYEQY
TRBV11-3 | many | ASSFLGQEYTEAF
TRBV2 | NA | ASSEAQRDEQF
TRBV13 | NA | ASSPKGTGGAGANVLT
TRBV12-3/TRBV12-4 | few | ASSLFWGSYNEQF
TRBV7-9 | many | ASSPPRGAGPYEQY
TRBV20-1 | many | SARVLSGRAEQY
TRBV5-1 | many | ASSPWGGQGAQGEQY
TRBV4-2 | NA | ASGPYEQY
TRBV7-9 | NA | ASSPPGMDQPQH
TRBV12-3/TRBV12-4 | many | ASSGDAAVGYT
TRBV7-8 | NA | ASSLANYNEQF
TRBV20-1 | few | SARGLELAYEQY
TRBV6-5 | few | ASSYSADLEAF
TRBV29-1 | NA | SVEGGRDHAEQY
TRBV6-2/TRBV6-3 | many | ASSYYGGSGLNEQF
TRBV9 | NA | ASSVEQGNTIY
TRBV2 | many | ASSEAAGRVEQY
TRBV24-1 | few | ATSARTGSGELF
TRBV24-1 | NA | ATSDSAGDGEQY
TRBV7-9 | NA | ASATRDTPRNTEAF
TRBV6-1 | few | ASIPRGLGYGYT